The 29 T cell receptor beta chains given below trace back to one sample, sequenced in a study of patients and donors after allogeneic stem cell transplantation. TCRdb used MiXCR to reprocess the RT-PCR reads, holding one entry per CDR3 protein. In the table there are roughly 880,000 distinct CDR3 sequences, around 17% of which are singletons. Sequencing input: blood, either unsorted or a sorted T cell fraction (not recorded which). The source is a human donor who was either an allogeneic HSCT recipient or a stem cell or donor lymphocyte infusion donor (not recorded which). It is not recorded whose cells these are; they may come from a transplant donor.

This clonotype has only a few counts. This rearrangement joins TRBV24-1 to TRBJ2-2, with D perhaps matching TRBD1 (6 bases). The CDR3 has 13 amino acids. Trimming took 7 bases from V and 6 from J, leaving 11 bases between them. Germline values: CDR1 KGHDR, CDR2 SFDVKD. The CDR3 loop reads CATSDRQAGELFF. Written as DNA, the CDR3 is TGTGCCACCAGCGACCGACAGGCCGGGGAGCTGTTTTTT.

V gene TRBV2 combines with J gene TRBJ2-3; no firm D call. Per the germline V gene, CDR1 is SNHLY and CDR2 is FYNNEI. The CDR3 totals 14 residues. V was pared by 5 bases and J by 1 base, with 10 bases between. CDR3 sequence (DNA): TGTGCCAGCAGTTCGCGTATACGCACAGATACGCAGTATTTT. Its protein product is CASSSRIRTDTQYF.

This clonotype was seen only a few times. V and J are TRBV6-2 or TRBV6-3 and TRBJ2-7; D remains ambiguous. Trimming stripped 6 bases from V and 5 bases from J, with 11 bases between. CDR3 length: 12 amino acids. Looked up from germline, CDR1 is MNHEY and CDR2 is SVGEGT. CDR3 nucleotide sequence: TGTGCCAGCAGCCGGAATGATCACGAGCAGTACTTC. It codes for CASSRNDHEQYF.

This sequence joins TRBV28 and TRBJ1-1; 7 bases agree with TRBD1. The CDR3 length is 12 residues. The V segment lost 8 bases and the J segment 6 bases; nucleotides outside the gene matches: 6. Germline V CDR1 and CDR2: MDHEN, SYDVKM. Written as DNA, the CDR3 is TGTGCCAGCGGGGACAGTCCACCTGAAGCTTTCTTT. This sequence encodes CASGDSPPEAFF. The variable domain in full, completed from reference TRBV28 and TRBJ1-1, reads DVKVTQSSRYLVKRTGEKVFLECVQDMDHENMFWYRQDPGLGLRLIYFSYDVKMKEKGDIPEGYSVSREKKERFSLILESASTNQTSMYLCASGDSPPEAFFGQGTRLTVV.

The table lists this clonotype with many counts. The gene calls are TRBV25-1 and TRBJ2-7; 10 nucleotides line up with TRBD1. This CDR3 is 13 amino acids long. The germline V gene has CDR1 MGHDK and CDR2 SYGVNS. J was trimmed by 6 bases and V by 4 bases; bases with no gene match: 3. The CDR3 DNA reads TGTGCCAGCAGTGGGGACAGGGGCTCCGAGCAGTACTTC. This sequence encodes CASSGDRGSEQYF.

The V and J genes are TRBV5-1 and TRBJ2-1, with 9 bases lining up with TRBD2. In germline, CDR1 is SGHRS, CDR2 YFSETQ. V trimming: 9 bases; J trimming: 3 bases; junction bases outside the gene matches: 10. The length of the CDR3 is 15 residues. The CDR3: CATTTGTSSYNEQFF. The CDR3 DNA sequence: TGCGCCACCACTACCGGGACTAGCAGCTACAATGAGCAGTTCTTC.

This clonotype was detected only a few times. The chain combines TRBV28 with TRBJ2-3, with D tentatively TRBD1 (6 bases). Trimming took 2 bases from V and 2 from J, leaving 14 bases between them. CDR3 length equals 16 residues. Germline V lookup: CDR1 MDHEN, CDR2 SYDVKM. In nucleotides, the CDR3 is TGTGCCAGCAGTTTACTCGGCAGGGGTGTCACAGATACGCAGTATTTT. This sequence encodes CASSLLGRGVTDTQYF.

CDR3 sequence reads: CASSTAGRPVGNEQFF. CDR3 DNA: TGTGCCAGCAGCACCGCGGGACGCCCCGTGGGGAATGAGCAGTTCTTC. The chain employs TRBV7-9 and TRBJ2-1; possibly TRBD2 for D (6 bases). CDR1 SEHNR and CDR2 FQNEAQ come from the germline V gene (reference sequence). CDR3 size: 16 residues. V was trimmed by 5 bases and J by 7 bases, leaving 21 bases between them.

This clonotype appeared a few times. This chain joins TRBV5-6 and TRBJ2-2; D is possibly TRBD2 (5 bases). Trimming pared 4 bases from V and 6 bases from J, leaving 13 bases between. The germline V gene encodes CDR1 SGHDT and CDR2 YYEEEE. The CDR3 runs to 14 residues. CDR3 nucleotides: TGTGCCAGCAGCCCCAGGACTCTTTCCGGGGAGCTGTTTTTT. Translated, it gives CASSPRTLSGELFF. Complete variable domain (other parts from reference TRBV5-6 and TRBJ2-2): DAGVTQSPTHLIKTRGQQVTLRCSPKSGHDTVSWYQQALGQGPQFIFQYYEEEERQRGNFPDRFSGHQFPNYSSELNVNALLLGDSALYLCASSPRTLSGELFFGEGSRLTVL.

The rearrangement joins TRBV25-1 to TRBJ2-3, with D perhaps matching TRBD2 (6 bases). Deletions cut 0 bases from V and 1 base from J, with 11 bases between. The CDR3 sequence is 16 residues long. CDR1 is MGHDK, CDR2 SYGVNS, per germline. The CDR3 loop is CASSEYVGGGTDTQYF. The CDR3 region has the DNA TGTGCCAGCAGTGAATATGTAGGCGGGGGCACAGATACGCAGTATTTT.

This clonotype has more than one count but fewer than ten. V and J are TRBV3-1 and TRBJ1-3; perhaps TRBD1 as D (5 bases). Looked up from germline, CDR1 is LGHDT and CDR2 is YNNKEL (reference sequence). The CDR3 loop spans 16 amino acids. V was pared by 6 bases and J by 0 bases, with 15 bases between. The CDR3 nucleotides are TGTGCCAGCAGTTTCGGGGACCCCCTCTCTGGAAACACCATATATTTT. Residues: CASSFGDPLSGNTIYF.

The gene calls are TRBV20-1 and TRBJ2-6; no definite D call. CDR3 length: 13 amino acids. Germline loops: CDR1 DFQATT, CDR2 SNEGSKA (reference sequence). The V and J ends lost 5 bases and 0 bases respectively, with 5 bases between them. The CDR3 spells CSAGASGANVLTF. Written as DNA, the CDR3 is TGCAGTGCTGGAGCCTCTGGGGCCAACGTCCTGACTTTC.

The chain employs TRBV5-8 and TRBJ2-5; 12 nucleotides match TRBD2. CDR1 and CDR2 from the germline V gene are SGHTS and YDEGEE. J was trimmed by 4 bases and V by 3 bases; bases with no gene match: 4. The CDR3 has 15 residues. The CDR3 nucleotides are TGTGCCAGCAGCTCCCAACTAGCGGGAGGAGAGACCCAGTACTTC. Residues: CASSSQLAGGETQYF.

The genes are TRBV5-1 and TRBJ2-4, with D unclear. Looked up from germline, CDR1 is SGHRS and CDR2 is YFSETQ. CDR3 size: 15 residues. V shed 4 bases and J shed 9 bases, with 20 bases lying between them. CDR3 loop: CASSLGTTTSSIQYF. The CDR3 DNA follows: TGCGCCAGCAGCCTTGGAACAACCACTTCCAGCATTCAGTACTTC.

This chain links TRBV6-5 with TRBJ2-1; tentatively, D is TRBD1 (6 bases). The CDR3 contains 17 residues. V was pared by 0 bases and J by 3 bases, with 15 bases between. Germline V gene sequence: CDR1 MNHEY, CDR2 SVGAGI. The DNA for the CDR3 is TGTGCCAGCAGTTACTCGATACGGACAGTTAACTACAATGAGCAGTTCTTC. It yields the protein CASSYSIRTVNYNEQFF.

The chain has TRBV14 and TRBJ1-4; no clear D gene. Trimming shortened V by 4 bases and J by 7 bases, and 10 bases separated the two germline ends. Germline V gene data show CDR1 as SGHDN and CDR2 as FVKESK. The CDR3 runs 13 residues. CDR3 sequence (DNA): TGTGCCAGCAGCCTTGAGGGCCCTGAAAAACTGTTTTTT. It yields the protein CASSLEGPEKLFF.

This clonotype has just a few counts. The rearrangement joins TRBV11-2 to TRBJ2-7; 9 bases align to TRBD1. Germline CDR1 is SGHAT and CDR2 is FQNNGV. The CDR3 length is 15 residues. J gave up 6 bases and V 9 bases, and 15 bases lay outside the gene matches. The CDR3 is CASKNYRGQGSEQYF. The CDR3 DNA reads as TGTGCCAGTAAAAACTACCGGGGACAGGGATCCGAGCAGTACTTC.

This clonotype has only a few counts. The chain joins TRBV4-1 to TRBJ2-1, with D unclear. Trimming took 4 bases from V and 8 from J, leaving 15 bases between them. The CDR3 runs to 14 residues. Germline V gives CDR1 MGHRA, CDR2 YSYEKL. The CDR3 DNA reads TGCGCCAGCAGCCCCCTCGCAGTGGGCGATGAGCAGTTCTTC. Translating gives CASSPLAVGDEQFF.

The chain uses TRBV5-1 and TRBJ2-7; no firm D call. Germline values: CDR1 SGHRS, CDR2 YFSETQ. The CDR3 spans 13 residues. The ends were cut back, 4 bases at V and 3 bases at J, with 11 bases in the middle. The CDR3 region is CASSPMVGYEQYF. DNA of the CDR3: TGCGCCAGCAGCCCCATGGTCGGCTACGAGCAGTACTTC.

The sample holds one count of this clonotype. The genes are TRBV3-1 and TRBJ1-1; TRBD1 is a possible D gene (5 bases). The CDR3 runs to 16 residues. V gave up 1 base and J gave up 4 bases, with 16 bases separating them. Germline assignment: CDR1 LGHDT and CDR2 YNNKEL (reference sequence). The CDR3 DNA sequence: TGTGCCAGCAGCCAAGTAAGAGTCGGGGCGTTCACTGAAGCTTTCTTT. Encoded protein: CASSQVRVGAFTEAFF.

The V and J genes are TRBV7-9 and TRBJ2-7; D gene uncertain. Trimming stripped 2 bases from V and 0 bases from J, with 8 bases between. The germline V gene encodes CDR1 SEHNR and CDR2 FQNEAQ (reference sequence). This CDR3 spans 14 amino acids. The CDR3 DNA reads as TGTGCCAGCAGCTTATACGGATACTCCTACGAGCAGTACTTC. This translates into CASSLYGYSYEQYF.

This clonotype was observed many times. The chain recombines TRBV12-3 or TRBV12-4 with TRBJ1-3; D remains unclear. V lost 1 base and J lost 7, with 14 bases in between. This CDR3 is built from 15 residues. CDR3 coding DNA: TGTGCCAGCAGTTTAGTCCAGGTTGTAGAGAACACCATATATTTT. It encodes CASSLVQVVENTIYF.

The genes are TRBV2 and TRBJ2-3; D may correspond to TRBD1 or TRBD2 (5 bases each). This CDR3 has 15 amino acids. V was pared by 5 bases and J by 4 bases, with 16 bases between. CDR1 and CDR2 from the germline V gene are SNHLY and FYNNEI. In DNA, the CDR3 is TGTGCCAGCAGTAAAAGGGAGAAACAGGCAGATACGCAGTATTTT. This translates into CASSKREKQADTQYF.

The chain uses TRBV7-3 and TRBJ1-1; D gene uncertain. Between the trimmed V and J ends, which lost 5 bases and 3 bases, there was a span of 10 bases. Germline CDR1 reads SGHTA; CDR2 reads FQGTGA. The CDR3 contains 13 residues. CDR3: CASSVSGYTEAFF. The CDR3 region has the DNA TGTGCCAGCAGCGTCTCGGGGTACACTGAAGCTTTCTTT.

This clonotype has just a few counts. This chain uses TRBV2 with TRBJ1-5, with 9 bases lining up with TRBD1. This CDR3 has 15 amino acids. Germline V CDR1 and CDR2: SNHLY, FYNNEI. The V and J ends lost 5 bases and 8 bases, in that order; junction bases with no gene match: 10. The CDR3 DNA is TGTGCCAGCAGTCTTCGACAGGGGGTATACGAGCCCCAGCATTTT. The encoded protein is CASSLRQGVYEPQHF.

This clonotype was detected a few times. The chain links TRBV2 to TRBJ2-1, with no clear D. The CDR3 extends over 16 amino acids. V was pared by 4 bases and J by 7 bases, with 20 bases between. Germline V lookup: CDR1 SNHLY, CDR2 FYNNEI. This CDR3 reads CASSGSSNHLGNEQFF. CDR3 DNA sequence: TGTGCCAGCAGTGGAAGCTCAAACCACCTCGGGAATGAGCAGTTCTTC.

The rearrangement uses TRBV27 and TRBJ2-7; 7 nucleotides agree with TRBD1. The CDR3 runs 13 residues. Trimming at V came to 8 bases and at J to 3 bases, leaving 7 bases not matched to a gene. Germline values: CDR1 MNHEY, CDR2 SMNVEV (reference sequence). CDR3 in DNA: TGTGCCAGCCGCCCTTCAGGGGGCTACGAGCAGTACTTC. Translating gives CASRPSGGYEQYF.

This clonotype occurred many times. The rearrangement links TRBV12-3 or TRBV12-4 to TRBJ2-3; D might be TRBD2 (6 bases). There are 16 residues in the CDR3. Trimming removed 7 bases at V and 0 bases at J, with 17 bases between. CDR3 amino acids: CASIIGLHKSTDTQYF. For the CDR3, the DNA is TGTGCCAGCATCATAGGACTACACAAGAGCACAGATACGCAGTATTTT.

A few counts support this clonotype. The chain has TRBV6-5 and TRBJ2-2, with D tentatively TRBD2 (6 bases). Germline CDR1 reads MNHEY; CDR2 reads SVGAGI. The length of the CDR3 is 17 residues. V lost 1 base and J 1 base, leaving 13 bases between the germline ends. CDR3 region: CASSYLIGSQNTGELFF. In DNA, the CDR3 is TGTGCCAGCAGTTACTTGATCGGGAGCCAGAACACCGGGGAGCTGTTTTTT.